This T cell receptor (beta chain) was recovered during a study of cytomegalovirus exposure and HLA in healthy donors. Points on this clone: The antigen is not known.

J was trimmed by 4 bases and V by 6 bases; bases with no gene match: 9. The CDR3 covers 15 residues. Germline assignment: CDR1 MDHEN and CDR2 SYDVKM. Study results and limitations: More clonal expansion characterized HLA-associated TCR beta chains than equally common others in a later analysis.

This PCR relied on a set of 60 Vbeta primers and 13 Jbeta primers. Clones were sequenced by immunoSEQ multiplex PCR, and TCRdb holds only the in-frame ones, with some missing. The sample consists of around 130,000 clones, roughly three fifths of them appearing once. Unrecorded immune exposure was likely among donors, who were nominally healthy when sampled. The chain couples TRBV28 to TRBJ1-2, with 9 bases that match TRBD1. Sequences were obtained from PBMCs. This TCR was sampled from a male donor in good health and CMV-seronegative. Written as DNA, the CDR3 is TGTGCCAGCAGGCCACTCGACAGGGGGGTCTATGGCTACACCTTC. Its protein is CASRPLDRGVYGYTF.